The 2 T cell receptor beta chains reported below all come from one sample, sequenced in a study of chemoradiotherapy in HPV16-positive cancers. This table comes from immunoSEQ multiplex PCR, and its TCRdb copy is limited to in-frame clones, with some not included. This repertoire shows over 15,000 clones, roughly 90% found once; its top ten account for 2% to 2.5%. The sample in question was blood, obtained from a patient who underwent chemoradiotherapy. The receptors stem from a human donor with HPV-associated anogenital cancer.

Here the CDR3 reads CASSESGPIGTQYF. The CDR3 coding sequence is TGCGCCAGCAGTGAGTCAGGGCCCATCGGGACCCAGTACTTC. This sequence joins TRBV10-1 and TRBJ2-5, with no clear D. Deletions cut 0 bases from V and 7 bases from J, with 12 bases between. CDR3 length equals 14 residues. Germline CDR1 is WNHNN and CDR2 is SYGVQD (reference sequence).

As for this clone: This specimen includes other DNA sequences encoding the same CDR3. The chain combines TRBV28 with TRBJ2-7, with D unresolved. The CDR3 is 11 amino acids. With 3 bases removed from V and 4 bases from J, the gap between germline ends came to 4 bases. The germline CDR1 and CDR2 sequences are MDHEN and SYDVKM. For the CDR3, the DNA is TGTGCCAGCAGTTTGGGTTACGAGCAGTACTTC. As protein: CASSLGYEQYF.